This T cell receptor (beta chain) was captured in a study of blood T cell repertoires in COVID-19. As for the study in general: Some COVID-19 samples were acute and others convalescent; all came from the United States, Italy and Spain. T cells, B-cell-depleted T cells, or PBMCs supplied cDNA or gDNA.

As processed by the authors: Cell counts per sample came from amplifying reference gene primers. Using immunoSEQ multiplex PCR, the repertoire was profiled, and TCRdb retains in-frame clones only, with some absent. From that table come the V and J calls and clone size; the DNA was used to work out D and trimming. In the table there are around 260,000 clones, roughly 86% of which are singletons. The sample holds a few counts of this clone. The same CDR3 also results from other DNA sequences found in this sample. The length of the CDR3 is 16 residues. Per the germline V gene, CDR1 is SGHVS and CDR2 is FQNEAQ. The V and J ends lost 1 base and 0 bases respectively, with 10 bases between them.

V is TRBV7-8 and J is TRBJ1-3; D gene unclear. Sequencing used peripheral blood. The TCR was taken from a man between 35 and 55 years old who had recovered from COVID-19. This chain's CDR3 is CASSLVSQSSGNTIYF. The DNA of the CDR3 is TGTGCCAGCAGCTTAGTAAGCCAATCCTCTGGAAACACCATATATTTT.